The rows below give T cell receptor beta chains drawn from one sample of a study of shared clonotypes between healthy human individuals. TCRdb's copy holds only in-frame clones and misses some; the assay was immunoSEQ multiplex PCR. Of 550,000 to 750,000 clones in the sample, roughly 95% were seen once. The sample consisted of naive CD8+ T cells sorted from blood. The receptors were gathered from a woman younger than 45 in good health. Both conserved end residues are part of each CDR3. The order of the fields is clone size, J gene, V gene, D gene, CDR3 DNA, CDR3 protein. The D gene is left open where the match is weak. Some rows mark clone size as missing; the rest say once, few, many or name a class of expanded clone.

.	TRBJ2-7	TRBV4-2	.	TGTGCCAGCAGCCGGCACCGGGACACCAGCAAGGTTTACTACGAGCAGTACTTC	CASSRHRDTSKVYYEQYF
.	TRBJ2-3	TRBV28	.	TGTGCCAGCAGTTTATCAGGCTTTCAGACAGATACGCAGTATTTT	CASSLSGFQTDTQYF
.	TRBJ2-3	TRBV19	.	TGTGCCAGTAGTACGGGTGACAGCACAGATACGCAGTATTTT	CASSTGDSTDTQYF
.	TRBJ2-7	TRBV28	TRBD2	TGTGCCAGCAGTTTCTTTAGCGGGAGAAACGAGCAGTACTTC	CASSFFSGRNEQYF
once	TRBJ1-2	TRBV6-5	TRBD1	TGTGCCAGCAGTTACTCCGGGACAGGGCCTTTGCATGGCTACACCTTC	CASSYSGTGPLHGYTF
.	TRBJ2-3	TRBV10-3	.	TGTGCCACCGGGGGCGGCAGAAGCACAGATACGCAGTATTTT	CATGGGRSTDTQYF
.	TRBJ2-7	TRBV27	.	TGTGCCAGCAGTTCCCGAGACGGGGAGCAGTACTTC	CASSSRDGEQYF
.	TRBJ2-5	TRBV19	.	TGTGCCAGTAGTATCAGGGATTTGGAAGAGACCCAGTACTTC	CASSIRDLEETQYF
.	TRBJ2-7	TRBV28	TRBD2	TGTGCCAGCAGACCACCGGGGGAGGGACCCGAGCAGTACTTC	CASRPPGEGPEQYF
.	TRBJ1-4	TRBV4-1	.	TGCGCCAGCAGCCCCCTAGGAGGTGCTCAGCGAAAACTGTTTTTT	CASSPLGGAQRKLFF
.	TRBJ2-7	TRBV5-1	TRBD2	TGCGCCAGCAGCTTGAGCGGGGGCTACGAGCAGTACTTC	CASSLSGGYEQYF
.	TRBJ1-1	TRBV28	.	TGTGCCAGCAGTTACGACCGAGCGCTGAACACTGAAGCTTTCTTT	CASSYDRALNTEAFF
.	TRBJ2-7	TRBV28	TRBD1	TGTGCCACCACCGCCGGACAGGGCTACGAGCAGTACTTC	CATTAGQGYEQYF
.	TRBJ2-7	TRBV4-1	.	TGCGCCAGCAGCCAATGGGACACCGCCTACGAGCAGTACTTC	CASSQWDTAYEQYF
.	TRBJ1-2	TRBV7-2	.	TGTGCCAGCGGCACCAGGGGTCCTGACTATGGCTACACCTTC	CASGTRGPDYGYTF
.	TRBJ1-1	TRBV28	.	TGTGCCAGCAGTCTTATTTCCTGGGGGGGTCGAACTGAAGCTTTCTTT	CASSLISWGGRTEAFF
.	TRBJ2-7	TRBV4-1	.	TGCGCCAGCAGCCAACAGAGCGGAAACTACGAGCAGTACTTC	CASSQQSGNYEQYF
once	TRBJ1-5	TRBV28	.	TGTGCCAGCACCTCAGACCCTGTGGGGTATCAGCCCCAGCATTTT	CASTSDPVGYQPQHF
.	TRBJ1-2	TRBV6-5	TRBD1	TGTGCCAGCTGGGGACAGGAGCCCTTCGGCTACACCTTC	CASWGQEPFGYTF
.	TRBJ1-3	TRBV13	.	TGTGCCAGCAGCTTATTCGGGATTCGGAACACCATATATTTT	CASSLFGIRNTIYF
.	TRBJ2-6	TRBV11-3	TRBD1	TGTGCCAGCAGCCGGGGACAGGGTGGGGCCAACGTCCTGACTTTC	CASSRGQGGANVLTF
.	TRBJ2-3	TRBV5-4	TRBD2	TGTGCCAGCAGCTTGACCCCCCCGGGGGGGGGCACAGATACGCAGTATTTT	CASSLTPPGGGTDTQYF
.	TRBJ2-7	TRBV4-1	.	TGCGCCAGCAGCCAAGATACGGTTGCCTACGAGCAGTACTTC	CASSQDTVAYEQYF
.	TRBJ2-7	TRBV28	TRBD2	TGTGCCAGCAGGCAGACTAGCCCACGCGAGCAGTACTTC	CASRQTSPREQYF
.	TRBJ1-4	TRBV9	TRBD1	TGTGCCAGCAGCGCCGAGGGACAGGGTGCAACTAATGAAAAACTGTTTTTT	CASSAEGQGATNEKLFF
few	TRBJ1-1	TRBV29-1	.	TGCAGCGTTGTGACGGGGGAAATGAACACTGAAGCTTTCTTT	CSVVTGEMNTEAFF
once	TRBJ2-3	TRBV19	.	TGTGCCAGTAGTATAGGTGGATACACAGATACGCAGTATTTT	CASSIGGYTDTQYF
.	TRBJ2-7	TRBV5-6	.	TGTGCCAGCAGCCCCGACAAGATTACCTACGAGCAGTACTTC	CASSPDKITYEQYF
.	TRBJ2-7	TRBV14	.	TGTGCCAGCAGCCAAGGGCTGGGGGCCTACGAGCAGTACTTC	CASSQGLGAYEQYF
.	TRBJ1-6	TRBV5-4	.	TGTGCCAGCAGCACGACCCCGGTACCACCCCTCCACTTT	CASSTTPVPPLHF
.	TRBJ2-5	TRBV9	TRBD2	TGTGCCAGCAGCGTAGTAGCGGGAGTACAAGAGACCCAGTACTTC	CASSVVAGVQETQYF
.	TRBJ2-6	TRBV28	.	TGTGCCAGCAGTTTATCTAGGGGCTCCGGGGCCAACGTCCTGACTTTC	CASSLSRGSGANVLTF
.	TRBJ2-7	TRBV28	TRBD1	TGTGCCAGCCCCCCCGGAGAGGGGGCGGCGTACGAGCAGTACTTC	CASPPGEGAAYEQYF
.	TRBJ1-2	TRBV28	TRBD1	TGTGCCATCATTGACAGGGTTTACGGCTACACCTTC	CAIIDRVYGYTF
.	TRBJ2-7	TRBV2	TRBD2	TGTGCCAGCAGGAGGGGACTAGCGGTCGAGCAGTACTTC	CASRRGLAVEQYF
.	TRBJ2-5	TRBV28	TRBD2	TGTGCCAGCAGTGGGACTAGCGGGAGGGGTTACCAAGAGACCCAGTACTTC	CASSGTSGRGYQETQYF
.	TRBJ2-7	TRBV6-5	.	TGTGCCAGCAGTACCCTGGGTGGGAGCGGGTACGAGCAGTACTTC	CASSTLGGSGYEQYF
.	TRBJ2-1	TRBV5-4	TRBD2	TGTGCCAGCAGCTTGGAGGGACTAGCGGGACATGAGCAGTTCTTC	CASSLEGLAGHEQFF
.	TRBJ1-2	TRBV25-1	.	TGTGCCAGCAGTGACCCGCCAGGGGCTACTTTTGACTACACCTTC	CASSDPPGATFDYTF
.	TRBJ1-5	TRBV4-2	.	TGTGCCAGCAGCCGGCAGTTAGGTCAGCCCCAGCATTTT	CASSRQLGQPQHF
.	TRBJ2-2	TRBV6-1	TRBD2	TGTGTTCTGCGGGAGGGCCTTTACACCGGGGAGCTGTTTTTT	CVLREGLYTGELFF
.	TRBJ1-1	TRBV5-6	.	TGTGCCAGCAGCTGGGGTGACCCAGGGTACACTGAAGCTTTCTTT	CASSWGDPGYTEAFF
.	TRBJ2-4	TRBV7-8	.	TGTGCCAGCAGCTTCGTAGTAGGACGCAAAAACATTCAGTACTTC	CASSFVVGRKNIQYF